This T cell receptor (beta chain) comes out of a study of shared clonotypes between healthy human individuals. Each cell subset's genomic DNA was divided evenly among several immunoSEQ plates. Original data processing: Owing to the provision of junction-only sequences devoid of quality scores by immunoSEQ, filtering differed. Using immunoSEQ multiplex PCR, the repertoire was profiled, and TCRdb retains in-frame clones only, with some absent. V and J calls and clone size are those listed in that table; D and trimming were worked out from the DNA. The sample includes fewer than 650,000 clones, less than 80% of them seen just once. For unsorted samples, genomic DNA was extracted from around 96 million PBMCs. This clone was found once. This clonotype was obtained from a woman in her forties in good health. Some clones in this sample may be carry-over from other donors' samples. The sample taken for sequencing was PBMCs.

CDR3 nucleotides: TGTGCCACCAGCAGATCGACCTCGAACACCGGGGAGCTGTTTTTT. Amino acid sequence: CATSRSTSNTGELFF. The V and J genes are TRBV15 and TRBJ2-2; D is unclear. The CDR3 covers 15 residues. V was pared by 2 bases and J by 0 bases, with 7 bases between. Germline loops: CDR1 LNHNV, CDR2 YYDKDF (reference sequence).